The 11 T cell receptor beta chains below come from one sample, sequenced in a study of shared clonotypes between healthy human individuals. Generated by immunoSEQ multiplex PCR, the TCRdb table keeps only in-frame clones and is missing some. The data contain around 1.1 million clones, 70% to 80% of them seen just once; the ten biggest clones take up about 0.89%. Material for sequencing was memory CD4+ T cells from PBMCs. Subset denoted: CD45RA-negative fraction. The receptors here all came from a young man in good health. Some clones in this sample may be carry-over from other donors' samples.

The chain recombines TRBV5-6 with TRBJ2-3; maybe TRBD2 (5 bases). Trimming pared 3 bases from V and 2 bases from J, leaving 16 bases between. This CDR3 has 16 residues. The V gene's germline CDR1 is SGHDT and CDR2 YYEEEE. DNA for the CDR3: TGTGCCAGCAGCTCCCGACCGGGATCGTCCACAGATACGCAGTATTTT. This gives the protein CASSSRPGSSTDTQYF.

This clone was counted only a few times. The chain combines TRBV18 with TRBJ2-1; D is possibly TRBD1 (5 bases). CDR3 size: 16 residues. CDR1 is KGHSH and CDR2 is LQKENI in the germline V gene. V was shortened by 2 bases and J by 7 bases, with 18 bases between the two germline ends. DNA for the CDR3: TGTGCCAGCTCACCAGATCCAGGGTCCCCCCCGAATGAGCAGTTCTTC. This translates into CASSPDPGSPPNEQFF.

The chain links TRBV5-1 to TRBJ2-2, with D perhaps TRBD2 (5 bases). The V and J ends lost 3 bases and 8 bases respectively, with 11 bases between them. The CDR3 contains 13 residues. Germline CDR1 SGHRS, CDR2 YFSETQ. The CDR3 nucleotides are TGCGCCAGCAGCTCCGGGGTACGTGGGGAGCTGTTTTTT. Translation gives CASSSGVRGELFF.

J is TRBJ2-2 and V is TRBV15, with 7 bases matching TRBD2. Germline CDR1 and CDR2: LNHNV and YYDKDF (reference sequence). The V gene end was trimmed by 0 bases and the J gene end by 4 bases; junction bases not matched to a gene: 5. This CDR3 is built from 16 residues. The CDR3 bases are TGTGCCACCAGCAGAGAGTCCGGGGGGAGCACCGGGGAGCTGTTTTTT. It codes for CATSRESGGSTGELFF.

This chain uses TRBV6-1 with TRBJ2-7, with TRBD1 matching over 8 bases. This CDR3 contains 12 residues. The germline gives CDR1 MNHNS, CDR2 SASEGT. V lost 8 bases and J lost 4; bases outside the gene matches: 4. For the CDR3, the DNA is TGTGCCAGCCGGGACAGGATTTACGAGCAGTACTTC. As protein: CASRDRIYEQYF.

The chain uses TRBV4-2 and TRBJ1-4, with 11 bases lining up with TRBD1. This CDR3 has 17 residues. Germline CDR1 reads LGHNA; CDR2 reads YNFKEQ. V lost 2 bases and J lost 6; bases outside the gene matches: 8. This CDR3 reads CASSQLPWGQGDEKLFF. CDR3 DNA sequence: TGTGCCAGCAGCCAACTACCATGGGGACAGGGGGATGAAAAACTGTTTTTT.

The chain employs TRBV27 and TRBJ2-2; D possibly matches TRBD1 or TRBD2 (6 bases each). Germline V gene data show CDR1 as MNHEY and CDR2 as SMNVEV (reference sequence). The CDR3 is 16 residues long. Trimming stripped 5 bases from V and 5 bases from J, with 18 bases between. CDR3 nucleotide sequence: TGTGCCAGCAGTCCTAGGGGGGCGGGGCCTACCGGGGAGCTGTTTTTT. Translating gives CASSPRGAGPTGELFF.

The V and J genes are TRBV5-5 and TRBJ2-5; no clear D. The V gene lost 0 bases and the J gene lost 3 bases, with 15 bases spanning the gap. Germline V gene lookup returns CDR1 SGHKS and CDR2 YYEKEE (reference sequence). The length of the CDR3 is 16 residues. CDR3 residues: CASSLGQLTLKETQYF. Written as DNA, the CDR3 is TGTGCCAGCAGCTTGGGGCAGCTTACCCTCAAAGAGACCCAGTACTTC. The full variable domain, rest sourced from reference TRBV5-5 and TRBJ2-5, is DAGVTQSPTHLIKTRGQQVTLRCSPISGHKSVSWYQQVLGQGPQFIFQYYEKEERGRGNFPDRFSARQFPNYSSELNVNALLLGDSALYLCASSLGQLTLKETQYFGPGTRLLVL.

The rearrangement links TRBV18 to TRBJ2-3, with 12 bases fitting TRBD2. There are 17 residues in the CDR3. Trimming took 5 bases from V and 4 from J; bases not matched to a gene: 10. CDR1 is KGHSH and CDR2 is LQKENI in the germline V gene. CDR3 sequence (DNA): TGTGCCAGCTCAAGACTAGCGGGAGTAGGGGCGCCAGATACGCAGTATTTT. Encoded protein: CASSRLAGVGAPDTQYF.

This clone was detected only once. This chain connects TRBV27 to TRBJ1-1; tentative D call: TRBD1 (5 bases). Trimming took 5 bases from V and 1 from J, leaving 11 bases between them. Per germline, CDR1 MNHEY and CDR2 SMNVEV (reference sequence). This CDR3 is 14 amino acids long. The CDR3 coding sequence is TGTGCCAGCAGTCAGGGACTCCAGAACACTGAAGCTTTCTTT. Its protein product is CASSQGLQNTEAFF.

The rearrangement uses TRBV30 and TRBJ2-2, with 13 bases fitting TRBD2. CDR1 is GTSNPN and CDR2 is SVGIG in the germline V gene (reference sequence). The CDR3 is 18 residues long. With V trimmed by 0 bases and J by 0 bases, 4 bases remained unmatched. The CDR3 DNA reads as TGTGCCTGGAGTGTACGACTAGCGGGAGGATCGAACACCGGGGAGCTGTTTTTT. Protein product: CAWSVRLAGGSNTGELFF.